These T cell receptor beta chains were read from a single sample in a study of blood T cell repertoires in COVID-19. Here immunoSEQ multiplex PCR was the method, and the copy in TCRdb shows in-frame clones only, minus some. The data hold some 120,000 clones, with more than 75% observed a single time. Sequenced material: peripheral blood. These receptors came from a man aged 60-69 years with acute or convalescent COVID-19. Each CDR3 is given with its conserved first and last residue. Each record gives: D gene, J gene, V gene, clone size, CDR3 protein, CDR3 DNA. A D gene is named only where the DNA matches it firmly. For some rows the clone size is stated as once, few or many, or as a class when expanded; others skip it.

D: TRBD1; J: TRBJ2-7; V: TRBV19; size: NA; CDR3: CARGQWVPEQYF; DNA: TGTGCCCGGGGACAGTGGGTCCCCGAGCAGTACTTC
D: NA; J: TRBJ2-2; V: TRBV18; size: NA; CDR3: CASSPPSYTGELFF; DNA: TGTGCCAGCTCACCACCATCTTACACCGGGGAGCTGTTTTTT
D: TRBD2; J: TRBJ2-7; V: TRBV11-2; size: few; CDR3: CASSLAPTSGYEQYF; DNA: TGTGCCAGCAGCTTAGCTCCGACTAGCGGTTACGAGCAGTACTTC
D: TRBD2; J: TRBJ2-3; V: TRBV7-3; size: NA; CDR3: CASSMLAGGNTDTQYF; DNA: TGTGCCAGCAGCATGTTAGCGGGAGGGAACACAGATACGCAGTATTTT
D: TRBD1; J: TRBJ1-2; V: TRBV30; size: NA; CDR3: CAWQSGQGIYGYTF; DNA: TGTGCCTGGCAGAGTGGACAGGGGATCTATGGCTACACCTTC
D: TRBD1; J: TRBJ2-7; V: TRBV27; size: few; CDR3: CASSLLPVDRTYEQYF; DNA: TGTGCCAGCAGTTTACTTCCGGTGGACAGGACCTACGAGCAGTACTTC
D: TRBD2; J: TRBJ2-1; V: TRBV9; size: NA; CDR3: CASSVELAANNEQFF; DNA: TGTGCCAGCAGCGTAGAACTAGCGGCAAACAATGAGCAGTTCTTC
D: NA; J: TRBJ2-6; V: TRBV10-3; size: few; CDR3: CAVPEASGANVLTF; DNA: TGTGCCGTCCCTGAGGCGTCAGGGGCCAACGTCCTGACTTTC
D: TRBD1; J: TRBJ2-5; V: TRBV24-1; size: NA; CDR3: CATSDRVGETQYF; DNA: TGTGCCACCTCCGACAGGGTGGGAGAGACCCAGTACTTC
D: NA; J: TRBJ1-5; V: TRBV19; size: NA; CDR3: CASSMRVDQPQHF; DNA: TGTGCCAGTAGTATGAGGGTCGATCAGCCCCAGCATTTT
D: TRBD1; J: TRBJ1-1; V: TRBV7-2; size: once; CDR3: CASSPDPGTGVGNTEAFF; DNA: TGTGCCAGCAGCCCCGACCCCGGGACAGGGGTCGGGAACACTGAAGCTTTCTTT
D: TRBD1; J: TRBJ1-6; V: TRBV11-2; size: NA; CDR3: CASSSPGQGVPYGNSPLHF; DNA: TGTGCCAGCAGCTCCCCGGGACAGGGAGTGCCTTATGGGAATTCACCCCTCCACTTT
D: TRBD1; J: TRBJ2-7; V: TRBV28; size: NA; CDR3: CASSSTGASYYEQYF; DNA: TGTGCCAGCAGTTCCACAGGGGCCAGTTACTACGAGCAGTACTTC
D: NA; J: TRBJ2-1; V: TRBV27; size: NA; CDR3: CASSSGPGSEQFF; DNA: TGTGCCAGCAGTTCTGGCCCCGGGAGTGAGCAGTTCTTC
D: NA; J: TRBJ2-1; V: TRBV2; size: NA; CDR3: CASRPSGGGNEQFF; DNA: TGTGCCAGCAGGCCTAGCGGAGGGGGTAATGAGCAGTTCTTC
D: NA; J: TRBJ2-2; V: TRBV6-2/TRBV6-3; size: NA; CDR3: CASSPNRVVTGELFF; DNA: TGTGCCAGCAGTCCGAACCGGGTAGTCACCGGGGAGCTGTTTTTT
D: NA; J: TRBJ2-3; V: TRBV7-2; size: NA; CDR3: CASSSAGQPTDTQYF; DNA: TGTGCCAGCAGCTCAGCAGGACAGCCAACAGATACGCAGTATTTT
D: TRBD2; J: TRBJ2-7; V: TRBV5-1; size: NA; CDR3: CASSLAGVYEQYF; DNA: TGCGCCAGCAGCTTAGCGGGAGTTTACGAGCAGTACTTC
D: TRBD1; J: TRBJ1-2; V: TRBV19; size: once; CDR3: CASSKTGTYGYTF; DNA: TGTGCCAGTAGTAAGACAGGGACCTATGGCTACACCTTC
D: NA; J: TRBJ2-5; V: TRBV12-3/TRBV12-4; size: NA; CDR3: CASGARWAETQYF; DNA: TGTGCCAGCGGGGCGCGGTGGGCTGAGACCCAGTACTTC
D: NA; J: TRBJ2-3; V: TRBV12-5; size: once; CDR3: CASGREDTQYF; DNA: TGTGCTAGTGGGAGAGAGGATACGCAGTATTTT
D: NA; J: TRBJ1-5; V: TRBV19; size: NA; CDR3: CASSSLGQLNQPQHF; DNA: TGTGCCAGTAGTAGCCTGGGCCAGCTCAATCAGCCCCAGCATTTT
D: NA; J: TRBJ2-2; V: TRBV7-9; size: NA; CDR3: CASSFRAGEAGELFF; DNA: TGTGCCAGCAGCTTCCGGGCCGGGGAGGCCGGGGAGCTGTTTTTT
D: NA; J: TRBJ1-2; V: TRBV29-1; size: NA; CDR3: CSVGGGLNTNYGYTF; DNA: TGCAGCGTTGGTGGGGGACTGAACACTAACTATGGCTACACCTTC
D: NA; J: TRBJ2-3; V: TRBV4-3; size: NA; CDR3: CASSQDLGAPADTQYF; DNA: TGCGCCAGCAGCCAAGATTTAGGAGCCCCGGCAGATACGCAGTATTTT
D: NA; J: TRBJ1-1; V: TRBV15; size: NA; CDR3: CATSLRLQGTEAFF; DNA: TGTGCCACCAGCCTCCGCCTCCAGGGGACTGAAGCTTTCTTT
D: NA; J: TRBJ2-7; V: TRBV6-6; size: NA; CDR3: CASSRQGTEQYF; DNA: TGTGCCAGCAGTCGTCAGGGAACCGAGCAGTACTTC
D: TRBD2; J: TRBJ2-7; V: TRBV6-5; size: NA; CDR3: CASSYSKRGDYEQYF; DNA: TGTGCCAGCAGTTACTCGAAGCGGGGAGACTACGAGCAGTACTTC
D: TRBD1; J: TRBJ2-7; V: TRBV4-3; size: NA; CDR3: CASSQESLGTGRNEQYF; DNA: TGCGCCAGCAGCCAAGAAAGCTTAGGGACAGGGCGGAACGAGCAGTACTTC
D: TRBD2; J: TRBJ2-7; V: TRBV6-2/TRBV6-3; size: NA; CDR3: CASSYLAGAYEQYF; DNA: TGTGCCAGCAGTTACCTAGCGGGGGCCTACGAGCAGTACTTC
D: TRBD1; J: TRBJ2-7; V: TRBV29-1; size: NA; CDR3: CSVDQGASYEQYF; DNA: TGCAGCGTTGATCAGGGGGCCTCCTACGAGCAGTACTTC
D: TRBD1; J: TRBJ2-5; V: TRBV7-9; size: NA; CDR3: CASSFPPPGGETQYF; DNA: TGTGCCAGCAGCTTTCCCCCCCCAGGGGGCGAGACCCAGTACTTC
D: TRBD2; J: TRBJ2-2; V: TRBV28; size: NA; CDR3: CASSSPAGARNGELFF; DNA: TGTGCCAGCAGTTCGCCAGCGGGAGCCAGGAACGGGGAGCTGTTTTTT
D: NA; J: TRBJ2-7; V: TRBV5-1; size: once; CDR3: CASSSAYEQYF; DNA: TGCGCCAGCTCCTCTGCCTACGAGCAGTACTTC
D: NA; J: TRBJ1-3; V: TRBV28; size: NA; CDR3: CASSLHEGGRNTIYF; DNA: TGTGCCAGCAGCCTACACGAAGGAGGTAGAAACACCATATATTTT
D: TRBD1; J: TRBJ2-2; V: TRBV28; size: NA; CDR3: CASVRGRNTGELFF; DNA: TGTGCCAGCGTCAGGGGGCGCAACACCGGGGAGCTGTTTTTT
D: TRBD1; J: TRBJ2-2; V: TRBV4-3; size: NA; CDR3: CASSQLGTATVGELFF; DNA: TGCGCCAGCAGTCAGCTAGGGACAGCTACCGTCGGGGAGCTGTTTTTT